The 17 T cell receptor beta chains in this list originate from one sample, sequenced in a study of metastatic and nonmetastatic thyroid tumors. TCRdb re-called the PCR reads with MiXCR. Among about 15,000 clones listed, roughly 36% were seen once. Thyroid surgery had not been preceded by any treatment in any patient. Source material: tumor tissue. Receptor source: a male donor with papillary thyroid cancer or a benign thyroid nodule (not recorded which). Some clones in this sample may be carry-over from other donors' samples.

This clone rates as large. V and J are TRBV24-1 and TRBJ2-5, with 8 bases matching TRBD1. V lost 4 bases and J lost 4; bases outside the gene matches: 7. Looked up from germline, CDR1 is KGHDR and CDR2 is SFDVKD. This CDR3 contains 15 residues. CDR3 sequence (DNA): TGTGCCACCAGTGACCCCGGACAGGGAAGAGAGACCCAGTACTTC. This codes for CATSDPGQGRETQYF.

There are a few counts of this clone. J is TRBJ2-7 and V is TRBV28; D is ambiguous. The CDR3 spans 13 residues. Germline CDR1 MDHEN, CDR2 SYDVKM. With 4 bases removed from V and 6 bases from J, the gap between germline ends came to 13 bases. The DNA for the CDR3 is TGTGCCAGCAGTTCACCCAATGGTGGCGAGCAGTACTTC. It specifies CASSSPNGGEQYF.

This rearrangement joins TRBV5-4 to TRBJ2-3, with D possibly TRBD1 on 6 matching bases. The CDR3 is 14 amino acids. Germline CDR1 SGHNT, CDR2 YYREEE (reference sequence). The V end lost 2 bases, the J end lost 5 bases, and 12 bases lay between the germline ends. CDR3 sequence (DNA): TGTGCCAGCAGCTTCAAGGGGGTGGTAGATACGCAGTATTTT. It specifies CASSFKGVVDTQYF.

By share of the sample, this clone is medium-sized. The chain couples TRBV12-3 or TRBV12-4 to TRBJ2-7, with TRBD2 identical over 12 bases. The CDR3 has 14 residues. V shed 6 bases, J shed 4 bases, and the junction held 4 bases outside the gene matches. The CDR3 reads CASRSTSGSYEQYF. CDR3 bases: TGTGCCAGCAGATCGACTAGCGGGAGTTACGAGCAGTACTTC.

The table lists this clone with many counts. This may be a read error, as it is one base from a much larger clone. The chain has TRBV5-1 and TRBJ1-1; D might be TRBD1 (6 bases). The CDR3 has 15 amino acids. The germline V gene encodes CDR1 SGHRS and CDR2 YFSETQ. Between the trimmed V and J ends, which lost 4 bases and 3 bases, there was a span of 16 bases. As DNA, the CDR3 is TGCGCCAGCAGCGCGATAGGGGGGCAGGACACTGAAGCTTTCTTT. Translated, it gives CASSAIGGQDTEAFF.

The J gene is TRBJ2-7, the V gene TRBV27; the D gene could be TRBD1 or TRBD2 (5 bases each). This CDR3 is 13 amino acids long. CDR1 is MNHEY and CDR2 is SMNVEV in the germline V gene (reference sequence). V was clipped by 6 bases and J by 6 bases, with 15 bases between them. Here the CDR3 DNA reads TGTGCCAGCAGGCGTCCGGGACGGGGCGAGCAGTACTTC. Amino acids: CASRRPGRGEQYF.

This clone was detected ten times or more. V is TRBV20-1 and J is TRBJ2-7, with TRBD1 matching over 7 bases. CDR3 size: 15 residues. Germline CDR1 reads DFQATT; CDR2 reads SNEGSKA (reference sequence). With V trimmed by 0 bases and J by 3 bases, 8 bases remained unmatched. CDR3 in amino acids: CSARDSSGQHYEQYF. CDR3 in DNA: TGCAGTGCTAGAGATTCGTCGGGACAGCACTACGAGCAGTACTTC.

This clone is classed as medium-sized. The chain couples TRBV5-1 to TRBJ2-5; D may be TRBD2 (5 bases). The CDR3 totals 14 residues. The germline CDR1 and CDR2 sequences are SGHRS and YFSETQ. The V gene lost 5 bases and the J gene lost 4 bases, with 15 bases spanning the gap. CDR3 in DNA: TGCGCCAGCAGACTAGGGCCAACGAGAGAGACCCAGTACTTC. Translation: CASRLGPTRETQYF. Filled out from reference TRBV5-1 and TRBJ2-5, the complete variable domain reads KAGVTQTPRYLIKTRGQQVTLSCSPISGHRSVSWYQQTPGQGLQFLFEYFSETQRNKGNFPGRFSGRQFSNSRSEMNVSTLELGDSALYLCASRLGPTRETQYFGPGTRLLVL.

The sample holds a few counts of this clone. The identical CDR3 is also encoded by other nucleotide sequences in the sample. V and J are TRBV20-1 and TRBJ1-1; no definite D call. Germline loops: CDR1 DFQATT, CDR2 SNEGSKA (reference sequence). The CDR3 consists of 13 residues. V lost 4 bases, J lost 0 bases, and 9 bases lay in between. Written as DNA, the CDR3 is TGCAGTGCTACACCGAGGATGAACACTGAAGCTTTCTTT. Encoded protein: CSATPRMNTEAFF.

In its sample, this clone was seen a few times. The V and J genes are TRBV27 and TRBJ2-2; 7 bases agree with TRBD1. The germline CDR1 and CDR2 sequences are MNHEY and SMNVEV (reference sequence). The J segment lost 3 bases and the V segment lost 2 bases, leaving 6 bases of the junction unmatched. The CDR3 spans 16 residues. The CDR3 region has the DNA TGTGCCAGCAGTTTAAAACAGGGGCTGGACACCGGGGAGCTGTTTTTT. It yields the protein CASSLKQGLDTGELFF.

Points on this clone: The sample contains more than one DNA sequence encoding this CDR3. The chain has TRBV10-1 and TRBJ2-7, with D unresolved. Germline V lookup: CDR1 WNHNN, CDR2 SYGVQD (reference sequence). The CDR3 has 14 amino acids. V was clipped by 0 bases and J by 9 bases, with 15 bases between them. DNA of the CDR3: TGCGCCAGCAGTGAGTCTTCACAAGGATTTGGGCAGTACTTC. Residues: CASSESSQGFGQYF.

This clone was counted many times. This chain links TRBV10-3 with TRBJ1-5, with unresolved D. V lost 5 bases and J 3 bases, leaving 14 bases between the germline ends. Per germline, CDR1 ENHRY and CDR2 SYGVKD. CDR3 size: 15 residues. CDR3 DNA: TGTGCCATCAGTTACGACGGATCCCTCAATCAGCCCCAGCATTTT. It codes for CAISYDGSLNQPQHF.

As for this clone: One junction end disagrees with the germline gene, perhaps due to a read error. The rearrangement links TRBV7-7 to TRBJ2-7; 13 nucleotides match TRBD2. From germline, CDR1 is SSHAT and CDR2 FNYEAQ (reference sequence). The CDR3 is 14 amino acids. The CDR3 here is CASSPGTSGNEQYF. In nucleotides, the CDR3 is TGTGCCAGCAGCCCCGGGACTAGCGGGAACGAACAGTACTTC.

This clone was seen a few times. The rearrangement links TRBV5-6 to TRBJ2-5; D may correspond to TRBD1 or TRBD2 (5 bases each). CDR1 and CDR2 from the germline V gene are SGHDT and YYEEEE. The length of the CDR3 is 16 residues. With 4 bases removed from V and 5 bases from J, the gap between germline ends came to 21 bases. The CDR3 DNA reads as TGTGCCAGCAGCCCCTCGTGGTCGGGACCTATGGAGACCCAGTACTTC. Its translation is CASSPSWSGPMETQYF. The full variable domain, rest sourced from reference TRBV5-6 and TRBJ2-5, is DAGVTQSPTHLIKTRGQQVTLRCSPKSGHDTVSWYQQALGQGPQFIFQYYEEEERQRGNFPDRFSGHQFPNYSSELNVNALLLGDSALYLCASSPSWSGPMETQYFGPGTRLLVL.

By sample fraction, this clone is medium-sized. This chain's CDR3 is CASSFTGGYGANVLTF. CDR3 sequence (DNA): TGTGCCAGCAGTTTTACAGGGGGCTATGGGGCCAACGTCCTGACTTTC. V gene TRBV12-3 or TRBV12-4 combines with J gene TRBJ2-6, with 9 bases that match TRBD1. The CDR3 runs to 16 residues. V was pared by 3 bases and J by 3 bases, with 3 bases of the junction left unmatched.

The chain recombines TRBV11-2 with TRBJ2-7, with D perhaps TRBD1 (5 bases). Trimming took 2 bases from V and 4 from J, leaving 9 bases between them. Germline V lookup: CDR1 SGHAT, CDR2 FQNNGV. There are 13 residues in the CDR3. The CDR3 DNA follows: TGTGCCAGCAGCTTACAGGGTGGTTACGAGCAGTACTTC. Its translation is CASSLQGGYEQYF.

The rearrangement uses TRBV7-3 and TRBJ2-7, with 16 bases that match TRBD2. This CDR3 has 16 amino acids. V dropped 4 bases and J dropped 7; count of bases not matched to a gene: 7. Looked up from germline, CDR1 is SGHTA and CDR2 is FQGTGA. Written as DNA, the CDR3 is TGTGCCAGCAGCTGGTCCGGGACTAGCGGGAGGGGAGAGCAGTACTTC. Translation: CASSWSGTSGRGEQYF.